Sequencing of this T cell receptor (beta chain) was carried out in a study of T cell repertoires in cytomegalovirus infection. TCRdb processed the reads anew with MiXCR; each CDR3 protein has one entry. The table shows about 260,000 distinct CDR3 sequences, with about an eighth occurring only once. The CDR3 totals 12 residues. Germline V gene sequence: CDR1 SGHTA, CDR2 FQGNSA. Deletions cut 4 bases from V and 12 bases from J, with 13 bases between. This clonotype was observed at least ten times. The chain has TRBV7-2 and TRBJ2-1, with D tentatively TRBD2 (5 bases). The TCR originated in a human donor in good health (CMV status not recorded). Some clones in this sample may be carry-over from other donors' samples. The sequenced sample consisted of PBMCs. The CDR3 spells CASSSLGGRQFF. The CDR3 DNA sequence: TGTGCCAGCAGCTCACTAGGAGGAAGGCAGTTCTTC.